The TCR beta chain under discussion was sequenced for a study of T cell repertoires in cytomegalovirus infection. Study-wide context: Evidence of both CMV infection and a matching HLA type came from public TCR beta signatures. The study, taken as a whole, reports: Pooled public TCR beta family frequency picked out CMV carriers with the relevant HLA. CMV-specific HLA-C-restricted TCR beta clonotypes dominated the ex vivo response.

Each CDR3 protein is one row after TCRdb ran MiXCR on the reads. The sample lists under 300,000 distinct CDR3 sequences, more than 9% occurring once. The CDR3 has 17 amino acids. Germline lookup yields CDR1 SGHTA and CDR2 FQGNSA. Trimming took 1 base from V and 5 from J; bases not matched to a gene: 13. This clonotype showed up many times. Antigen specificity is unknown. This clonotype originated in a human donor in good health (CMV status not recorded). Some clones in this sample may be carry-over from other donors' samples. The specimen sequenced was PBMCs. V usage is TRBV7-2 and J usage is TRBJ2-5, with 7 bases fitting TRBD1. The CDR3 protein is CASSLGGGGGARETQYF. Here the CDR3 DNA reads TGTGCCAGCAGCTTAGGAGGGGGCGGCGGAGCCCGGGAGACCCAGTACTTC. Drawing the rest from reference TRBV7-2 and TRBJ2-5, the complete variable domain is GAGVSQSPSNKVTEKGKDVELRCDPISGHTALYWYRQSLGQGLEFLIYFQGNSAPDKSGLPSDRFSAERTGGSVSTLTIQRTQQEDSAVYLCASSLGGGGGARETQYFGPGTRLLVL.